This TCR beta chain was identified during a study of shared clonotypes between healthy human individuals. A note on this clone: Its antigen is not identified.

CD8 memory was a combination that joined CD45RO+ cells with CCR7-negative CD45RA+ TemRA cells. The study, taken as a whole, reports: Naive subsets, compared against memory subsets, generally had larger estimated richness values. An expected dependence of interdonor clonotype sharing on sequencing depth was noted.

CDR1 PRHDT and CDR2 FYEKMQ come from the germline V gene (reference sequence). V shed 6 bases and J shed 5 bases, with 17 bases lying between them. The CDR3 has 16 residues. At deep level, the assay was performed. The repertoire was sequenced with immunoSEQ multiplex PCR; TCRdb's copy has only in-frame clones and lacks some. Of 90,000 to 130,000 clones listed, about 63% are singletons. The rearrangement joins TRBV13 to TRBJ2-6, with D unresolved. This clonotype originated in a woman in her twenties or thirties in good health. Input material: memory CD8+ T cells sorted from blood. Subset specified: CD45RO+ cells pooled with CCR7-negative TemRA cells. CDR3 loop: CASRILVQSRANVLTF. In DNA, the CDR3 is TGTGCCAGCAGAATTTTGGTACAAAGTCGGGCCAACGTCCTGACTTTC.